This record looks at one T cell receptor (beta chain) sequence and its context. What it recognizes is unknown. The sample originates from a study of T cell repertoires in cytomegalovirus infection. Study outcomes and limitations: Dominating the ex vivo response were HLA-C-restricted CMV-specific TCR beta clonotypes.

TCRdb processed the reads anew with MiXCR; each CDR3 protein has one entry. Of 600,000 to 700,000 distinct CDR3 sequences in the sample, 33% are singletons; the top ten hold around a sixth. The clonotype comes from a human donor in good health (CMV status not recorded). Some clones in this sample may be carry-over from other donors' samples. Sequencing used cultured PBMCs, obtained from culture after CMV antigen stimulation.

In DNA, the CDR3 is TGTGCCAGCAGTGAACGGAGCGGGAGGATCAATGAGCAGTTCTTC. Translated, it gives CASSERSGRINEQFF. The chain has TRBV2 and TRBJ2-1; TRBD2 matches 9 bases. This CDR3 has 15 amino acids. With 2 bases clipped from V and 6 bases from J, the junction kept 5 bases outside the gene matches. CDR1 SNHLY and CDR2 FYNNEI come from the germline V gene.